The present T cell receptor beta chain was sequenced within a study of shared clonotypes between healthy human individuals. TCRdb keeps only in-frame clones here, not all; method: immunoSEQ multiplex PCR. The top ten clones hold 0.3% to 0.4% of a sample with approximately 2,300,000 clones, 85% to 95% of them seen once. Trimming took off 6 bases at V and 8 bases at J, with 16 bases between the two ends. This CDR3 region has 13 residues. Germline V gene lookup returns CDR1 KGHSH and CDR2 LQKENI. Sequences were obtained from naive CD4+ T cells from PBMCs. The subset: CD45RA+ positively selected. The clonotype was recovered from a young man in good health. Some clones in this sample may be carry-over from other donors' samples. V and J are TRBV18 and TRBJ1-1; D remains ambiguous. In nucleotides, the CDR3 is TGTGCCAGCTCGTCCGGCCTCCGGGTCGAAGCTTTCTTT. The encoded protein is CASSSGLRVEAFF.